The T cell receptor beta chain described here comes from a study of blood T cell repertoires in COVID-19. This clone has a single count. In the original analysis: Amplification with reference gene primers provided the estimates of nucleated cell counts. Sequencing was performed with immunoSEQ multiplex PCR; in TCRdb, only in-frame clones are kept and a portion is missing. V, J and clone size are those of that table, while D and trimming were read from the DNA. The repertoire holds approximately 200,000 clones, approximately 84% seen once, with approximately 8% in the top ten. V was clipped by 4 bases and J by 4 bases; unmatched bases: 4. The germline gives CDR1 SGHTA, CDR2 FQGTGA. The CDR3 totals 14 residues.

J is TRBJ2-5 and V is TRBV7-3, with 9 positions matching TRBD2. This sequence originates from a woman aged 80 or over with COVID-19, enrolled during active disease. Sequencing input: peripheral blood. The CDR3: CASSSGLAGETQYF. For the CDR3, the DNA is TGTGCCAGCAGCTCGGGACTAGCAGGAGAGACCCAGTACTTC.